This paragraph covers one T cell receptor (beta chain) sequence. This record comes from a study of brain T cells in children with intractable seizures. Only in-frame clones appear in the TCRdb table, and some are missing; sequencing was by immunoSEQ multiplex PCR. The repertoire consists of just under 65,000 clones, with roughly 95% occurring once and the leading ten covering roughly 0.38%. Sequencing was limited to surgery cases with top T cell transcript signatures in brain tissue. J lost 3 bases, V lost 4 bases, and 9 bases had no gene match. There are 15 residues in the CDR3. Germline values: CDR1 SGHRS, CDR2 YFSETQ.

This receptor was obtained from a boy younger than two with focal cortical dysplasia and intractable seizures. V is TRBV5-1 and J is TRBJ1-1; 7 nucleotides line up with TRBD1. Source: peripheral blood, taken at surgery. CDR3 in amino acids: CASSPLQGSDTEAFF. The CDR3 coding sequence is TGCGCCAGCAGCCCACTACAGGGGTCGGACACTGAAGCTTTCTTT.